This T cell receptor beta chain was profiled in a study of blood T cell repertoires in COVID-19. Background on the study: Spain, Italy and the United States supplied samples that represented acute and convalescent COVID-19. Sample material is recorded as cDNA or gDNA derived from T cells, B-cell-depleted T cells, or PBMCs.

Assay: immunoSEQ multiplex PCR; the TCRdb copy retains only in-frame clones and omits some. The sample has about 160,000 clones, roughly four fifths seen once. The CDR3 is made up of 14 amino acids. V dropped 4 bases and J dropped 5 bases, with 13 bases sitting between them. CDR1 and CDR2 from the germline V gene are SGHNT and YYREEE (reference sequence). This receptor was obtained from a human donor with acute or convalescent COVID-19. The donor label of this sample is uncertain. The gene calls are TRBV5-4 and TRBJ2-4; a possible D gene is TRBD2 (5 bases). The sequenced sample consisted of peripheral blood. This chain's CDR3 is CASSPVGAENIQYF. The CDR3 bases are TGTGCCAGCAGCCCCGTGGGAGCGGAAAACATTCAGTACTTC. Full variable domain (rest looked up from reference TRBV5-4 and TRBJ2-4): ETGVTQSPTHLIKTRGQQVTLRCSSQSGHNTVSWYQQALGQGPQFIFQYYREEENGRGNFPPRFSGLQFPNYSSELNVNALELDDSALYLCASSPVGAENIQYFGAGTRLSVL.